This TCR beta chain was captured by sequencing in a study of blood T cells in healthy people across ages. For this clonotype: What it recognizes is unknown.

V lost 7 bases, J lost 5 bases, and 12 bases lay in between. This CDR3 has 12 residues. Germline V gene data show CDR1 as DFQATT and CDR2 as SNEGSKA (reference sequence). Study-level findings and limits: Any changes in expanded clonotypes were possibly confounded, as donor CMV status remained unknown. Comparison with aged donors showed that long-lived donors had more naive CD4+ cells and higher diversity.

Then a second PCR, running roughly 6 to 12 cycles, was carried out with a sample-barcoded 5' primer and a J-beta primer mix. A template-switch adaptor that had 12 random nucleotides put a tag on each cDNA molecule. TCRdb used MiXCR to reprocess the 5' RACE reads, holding one entry per CDR3 protein. The data show some 900,000 distinct CDR3 sequences, with around 26% seen just once and 15% to 20% held by the top ten. This chain links TRBV20-1 with TRBJ1-5; D gene unclear. The sequence derives from a woman of 80 years or more in good health. Sequencing used blood. The CDR3 DNA is TGCAGTGTGGGGAATGGGGATCAGCCCCAGCATTTT. Protein: CSVGNGDQPQHF.